The clone carrying this T cell receptor (beta chain) was counted only a few times. As yet, its antigen is unknown. MiXCR was run by TCRdb on the 5' RACE reads, yielding one entry per CDR3 protein. This table holds about 200,000 distinct CDR3 sequences, roughly 13% found once. The CDR3 is 15 residues long. The germline CDR1 and CDR2 sequences are LGHDT and YNNKEL (reference sequence). Trimming removed 0 bases from V and 4 bases from J, with 10 bases in between. This entry comes from a study of CD8 T cells in ankylosing spondylitis. Study-level findings and limits: Several highly homologous variants made up a TCR beta motif, and this motif appeared characteristic of ankylosing spondylitis blood. Disease-linked clones were reportedly significantly enriched in matched ankylosing spondylitis synovial fluid. In synovial fluid and blood from reactive arthritis, some motif variants were previously reported.

The material sequenced was blood, either unsorted or a sorted T cell fraction (not recorded which). This chain connects TRBV3-1 to TRBJ1-3; D might be TRBD1 (5 bases). This clonotype originated in a male donor with ankylosing spondylitis or in good health (not recorded which). The CDR3 coding sequence is TGTGCCAGCAGCCAAGACCAGGGATCCGGAAACACCATATATTTT. Translating gives CASSQDQGSGNTIYF.